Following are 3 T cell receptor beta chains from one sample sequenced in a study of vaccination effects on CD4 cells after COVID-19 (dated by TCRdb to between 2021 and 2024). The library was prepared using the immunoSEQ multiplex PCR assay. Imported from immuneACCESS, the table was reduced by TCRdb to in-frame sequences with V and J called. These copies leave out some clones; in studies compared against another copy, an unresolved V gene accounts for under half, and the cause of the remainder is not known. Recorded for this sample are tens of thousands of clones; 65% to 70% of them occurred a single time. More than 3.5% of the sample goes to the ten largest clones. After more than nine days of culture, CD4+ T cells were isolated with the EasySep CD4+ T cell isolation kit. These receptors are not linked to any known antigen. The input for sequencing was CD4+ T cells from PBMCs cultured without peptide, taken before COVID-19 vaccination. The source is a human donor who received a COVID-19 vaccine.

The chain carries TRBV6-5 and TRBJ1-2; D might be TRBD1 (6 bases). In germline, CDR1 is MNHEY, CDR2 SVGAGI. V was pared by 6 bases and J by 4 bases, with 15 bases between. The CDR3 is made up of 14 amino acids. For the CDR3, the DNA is TGTGCCAGCAGACCCGGGACATTCGGCTATGGCTACACCTTC. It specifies CASRPGTFGYGYTF.

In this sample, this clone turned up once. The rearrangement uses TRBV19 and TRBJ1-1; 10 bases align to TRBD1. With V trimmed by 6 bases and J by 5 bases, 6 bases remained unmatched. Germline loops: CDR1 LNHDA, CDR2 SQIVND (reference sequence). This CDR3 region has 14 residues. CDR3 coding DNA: TGTGCCAGTAGCGGGGGACAGGGGTGGACTGAAGCTTTCTTT. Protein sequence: CASSGGQGWTEAFF.

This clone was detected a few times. CDR3 sequence: CASSLNGYYGYTF. The CDR3 nucleotides are TGTGCCAGCAGCTTAAACGGTTACTATGGCTACACCTTC. The chain joins TRBV7-9 to TRBJ1-2; D is unresolved. The CDR3 contains 13 residues. The germline gives CDR1 SEHNR, CDR2 FQNEAQ (reference sequence). V was trimmed by 2 bases and J by 3 bases, leaving 7 bases between them.